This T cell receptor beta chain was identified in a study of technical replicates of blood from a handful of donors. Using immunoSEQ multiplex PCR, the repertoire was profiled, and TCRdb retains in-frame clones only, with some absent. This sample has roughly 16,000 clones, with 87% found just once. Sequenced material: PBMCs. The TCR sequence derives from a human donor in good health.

The DNA for the CDR3 is TGTGCCAGCAGTGACCTAACTAAGGACAGCAATGAGCAGTTCTTC. This translates into CASSDLTKDSNEQFF. The chain combines TRBV25-1 with TRBJ2-1; the D gene is possibly TRBD1 (6 bases). The CDR3 is 15 amino acids. The ends were cut back, 3 bases at V and 6 bases at J, with 15 bases in the middle. Germline V gene sequence: CDR1 MGHDK, CDR2 SYGVNS.